The clone carrying this T cell receptor (beta chain) has more than one count but fewer than ten. What it recognizes is unknown. Trimming cost V 5 bases and J 0 bases, with 13 bases left between them. This CDR3 is 15 amino acids long. The germline V gene has CDR1 SGHTA and CDR2 FQGNSA. This sample stems from a study of identical twins' blood T cells. Overall study results and limits: Shared CDR3 clonotype counts between two donors mainly tracked the product of their cloneset sizes, twins included.

Original processing methods: Each library had roughly 2 to 4 million CDR3 reads and about 85,000 to nearly 500,000 clonotypes. TCRdb reprocessed the 5' RACE reads via MiXCR and lists one record per CDR3 protein. The V and J calls were not made by the authors but by TCRdb's processing. The table lists 400,000 or so distinct CDR3 sequences, roughly 28% of them singletons. The rearrangement uses TRBV7-2 and TRBJ1-1; D not resolved. Sequencing was performed on PBMCs. The receptor comes from a woman aged 18-49 years in good health. The CDR3 DNA reads TGTGCCAGCAGCCCTGGGTTGGGATTGAACACTGAAGCTTTCTTT. Translated: CASSPGLGLNTEAFF. Based on the CDR3 plus reference TRBV7-2 and TRBJ1-1, the full variable domain is GAGVSQSPSNKVTEKGKDVELRCDPISGHTALYWYRQSLGQGLEFLIYFQGNSAPDKSGLPSDRFSAERTGGSVSTLTIQRTQQEDSAVYLCASSPGLGLNTEAFFGQGTRLTVV.